This T cell receptor beta chain was sequenced during a study of chemoradiotherapy in HPV16-positive cancers (dated by TCRdb to the early 2020s). Study-level background: Candidate HPV-specific T-cell clones and common TCR motifs were defined through functional T-cell assays on cells from a couple of HPV16-positive patients. The study asked whether T-cell immunity against the HPV oncoproteins E6 and E7 changes during chemoradiotherapy and whether it affects survival. Next, the candidate HPV-specific TCRs and motifs were followed in TCR repertoires from around 93 patients with HPV-related cancers.

Because repertoires were sampled repeatedly during chemoradiotherapy, clonal expansion in the tumor microenvironment could be followed. With respect to this clone: What this receptor recognizes is not known. The input lacks base qualities; no much larger clone sits a single base away.

On the study overall, not on this receptor specifically: Improved recurrence-free survival in HPV16-positive patients was associated with expansion of HPV-responsive T cells during chemoradiotherapy. The functional definition of HPV-specific T cells was derived from only a couple of HPV16-positive patients, and the survival association was reported for HPV16-positive patients. Expansion of candidate HPV-specific clones and E7-related TCR motifs was observed in the tumor microenvironment during treatment, whereas no such expansion was observed for non-HPV-specific T cells.

Library prep was done by the immunoSEQ multiplex PCR assay. The source is immuneACCESS, and TCRdb retained only in-frame sequences with V and J called. Part of the clones is not carried over; for the studies checked, unresolved V genes explain less than half of this, and the remainder is unexplained. This sample is represented by about 5,600 clones; 75% to 85% of them were singletons. Clones ranked in the top ten supply over 9% of the sample. The germline V gene yields SGHAT for CDR1 and FQNNGV for CDR2. The junction carries 0 bases between V and J, which are trimmed by 1 base and 1 base respectively. The CDR3 contains 12 residues, cysteine and phenylalanine counted. Only the CDR3 portion is preserved as DNA: 36 bases, with reading frame beginning at the first base.

This chain is built from TRBV11-2 and TRBJ2-3; no confident D gene assignment can be made. The clonotype comes from a human donor with HPV-associated anogenital cancer. Here the sequenced sample was tumor tissue, taken from a patient who underwent chemoradiotherapy. The DNA sequence follows: TGTGCCAGCAGCTTAGGCACAGATACGCAGTATTTT. This gives the protein CASSLGTDTQYF.